What follows are 6 T cell receptor beta chains derived from one specimen sequenced in a study of graft-versus-host responses after intestinal transplantation. Produced via immunoSEQ multiplex PCR; TCRdb's table is partial and in-frame only. The table records about 47,000 clones, about 95% of them present only once. The antigens of these receptors remain unknown. The specimen comprised unstimulated CD8+ T cells sorted from spleen or lymph node cells, sampled before transplant. The receptors come from a human donor who was the organ donor for an intestinal transplant.

V gene TRBV10-1 combines with J gene TRBJ2-3, with 9 bases lining up with TRBD2. The J segment lost 2 bases and the V segment lost 0 bases, leaving 9 bases of the junction unmatched. CDR3 size: 18 residues. Per the germline V gene, CDR1 is WNHNN and CDR2 is SYGVQD (reference sequence). CDR3 in amino acids: CASSESSKRGANTDTQYF. The CDR3, as DNA: TGCGCCAGCAGTGAGTCCTCGAAGCGGGGGGCCAACACAGATACGCAGTATTTT.

V gene TRBV6-5 combines with J gene TRBJ1-1; possible D gene TRBD1, 6 bases. The CDR3 sequence is 12 residues long. Per germline, CDR1 MNHEY and CDR2 SVGAGI. Trimming removed 4 bases at V and 8 bases at J, with 11 bases between. The CDR3: CASSSAGGEAFF. CDR3 DNA sequence: TGTGCCAGCAGTTCGGCCGGGGGCGAAGCTTTCTTT.

V usage is TRBV29-1 and J usage is TRBJ2-2; 7 bases agree with TRBD2. Germline CDR1 is SQVTM and CDR2 is ANQGSEA. This CDR3 spans 15 amino acids. Germline trimming cut 3 bases from V and 0 bases from J; bases unmatched to any gene: 4. The CDR3 sequence: CSVDERGANTGELFF. DNA for the CDR3: TGCAGCGTTGACGAGCGGGGCGCGAACACCGGGGAGCTGTTTTTT.

J is TRBJ2-4 and V is TRBV6-1; D unresolved. The CDR3 consists of 16 residues. Trimming stripped 4 bases from V and 5 bases from J, with 18 bases between. Germline V gene lookup returns CDR1 MNHNS and CDR2 SASEGT. CDR3 sequence reads: CASSASVLGLENIQYF. DNA for the CDR3: TGTGCCAGCAGTGCTTCTGTCCTCGGGCTCGAAAACATTCAGTACTTC.

The chain employs TRBV6-1 and TRBJ1-5; D gene uncertain. V was pared by 3 bases and J by 0 bases, with 9 bases between. CDR1 and CDR2 from the germline V gene are MNHNS and SASEGT. The CDR3 contains 15 residues. CDR3 coding DNA: TGTGCCAGCAGTGATCTAAGGAGTAGCAATCAGCCCCAGCATTTT. Residues: CASSDLRSSNQPQHF.

The chain joins TRBV28 to TRBJ1-3; D is unresolved. Trimming removed 6 bases from V and 0 bases from J, with 9 bases in between. Germline lookup yields CDR1 MDHEN and CDR2 SYDVKM. This CDR3 is 14 amino acids long. The CDR3 nucleotides read TGTGCCAGCAGGGACGTGAGCTCTGGAAACACCATATATTTT. It encodes CASRDVSSGNTIYF.